These 30 T cell receptor beta chains came from one sample sequenced in a study of CD8 T cells in ankylosing spondylitis. TCRdb used MiXCR to reprocess the 5' RACE reads, holding one entry per CDR3 protein. The sample has 100,000 to 150,000 distinct CDR3 sequences; approximately 10% are singletons. Sequences were obtained from blood, either unsorted or a sorted T cell fraction (not recorded which). The receptors were gathered from a female donor with ankylosing spondylitis or in good health (not recorded which).

This clonotype has at least ten counts. This rearrangement joins TRBV20-1 to TRBJ1-1; D perhaps matches TRBD1 (5 bases). The CDR3 has 15 residues. Trimming took off 3 bases at V and 5 bases at J, with 19 bases between the two ends. CDR1 DFQATT and CDR2 SNEGSKA come from the germline V gene (reference sequence). CDR3 coding DNA: TGCAGTGCTAGTAGGTTTCCCGGGGGAGGAACTGAAGCTTTCTTT. Encoded protein: CSASRFPGGGTEAFF.

This rearrangement joins TRBV11-1 to TRBJ1-3; 7 bases match TRBD1. CDR1 and CDR2 (germline): SGHAT, FQDESV (reference sequence). This CDR3 is 15 amino acids long. J gave up 3 bases and V 5 bases, and 7 bases lay outside the gene matches. The CDR3 protein is CASSPKTGNGNTIYF. DNA of the CDR3: TGTGCCAGCAGCCCAAAGACAGGGAATGGAAACACCATATATTTT.

This clonotype came up many times. The rearrangement joins TRBV5-6 to TRBJ2-6; D unresolved. The CDR3 spans 12 residues. Germline V CDR1 and CDR2: SGHDT, YYEEEE. The V gene lost 7 bases and the J gene lost 2 bases, with 4 bases spanning the gap. The chain's CDR3 is CASFTGANVLTF. CDR3 in DNA: TGTGCCAGCTTCACTGGGGCCAACGTCCTGACTTTC.

This clonotype has a count of ten or more. The genes are TRBV12-3 or TRBV12-4 and TRBJ1-1, with no clear D. The CDR3 has 17 amino acids. Trimming cost V 7 bases and J 1 base, with 22 bases left between them. The CDR3 nucleotides are TGTGCCAGCACCCCATGGGCTTACGGGAGGCCGAACACTGAAGCTTTCTTT. Its protein is CASTPWAYGRPNTEAFF.

This clonotype was counted ten times or more. J is TRBJ2-5 and V is TRBV5-1; D possibly corresponds to TRBD1 (6 bases). CDR1 is SGHRS and CDR2 is YFSETQ in the germline V gene. Trimming removed 1 base at V and 5 bases at J, with 9 bases between. The CDR3 loop spans 13 amino acids. The CDR3 DNA is TGCGCCAGCAGCTTGCCAGGGGTGGAGACCCAGTACTTC. Its protein product is CASSLPGVETQYF. Drawing the rest from reference TRBV5-1 and TRBJ2-5, the complete variable domain is KAGVTQTPRYLIKTRGQQVTLSCSPISGHRSVSWYQQTPGQGLQFLFEYFSETQRNKGNFPGRFSGRQFSNSRSEMNVSTLELGDSALYLCASSLPGVETQYFGPGTRLLVL.

At least ten counts were recorded for this clonotype. J is TRBJ1-6 and V is TRBV20-1; 11 bases line up with TRBD1. The CDR3 is 13 residues long. Germline loops: CDR1 DFQATT, CDR2 SNEGSKA (reference sequence). Germline trimming cut 5 bases from V and 8 bases from J; bases unmatched to any gene: 2. CDR3: CSALGQGDSPLHF. For the CDR3, the DNA is TGCAGTGCTTTGGGACAGGGGGATTCACCCCTCCACTTT.

This clonotype was detected many times. The V gene is TRBV9, the J gene TRBJ2-7; 12 positions agree with TRBD2. V shed 0 bases, J shed 3 bases, and the junction held 4 bases outside the gene matches. Germline lookup yields CDR1 SGDLS and CDR2 YYNGEE. This CDR3 has 16 residues. CDR3 sequence reads: CASSVAGTSGHYEQYF. CDR3 in DNA: TGTGCCAGCAGCGTAGCCGGGACTAGCGGGCACTACGAGCAGTACTTC.

This clonotype was seen at least ten times. The chain combines TRBV12-3 or TRBV12-4 with TRBJ2-7, with D possibly TRBD1 on 6 matching bases. There are 14 residues in the CDR3. The V and J ends lost 7 bases and 3 bases respectively, with 16 bases between them. CDR3 sequence: CASTTTGLDYEQYF. The CDR3 DNA reads TGTGCCAGCACCACCACAGGGTTGGACTACGAGCAGTACTTC.

The chain joins TRBV5-6 to TRBJ2-6; 9 nucleotides line up with TRBD1. The CDR3 has 17 residues. Germline assignment: CDR1 SGHDT and CDR2 YYEEEE. With V trimmed by 2 bases and J by 0 bases, 3 bases remained unmatched. CDR3 loop: CASSFGQGISGANVLTF. The CDR3 DNA is TGTGCCAGCAGCTTCGGACAGGGGATCTCTGGGGCCAACGTCCTGACTTTC.

There are many counts of this clonotype. The chain is built from TRBV6-1 and TRBJ2-7, with 9 bases identical to TRBD1. Germline CDR1 is MNHNS and CDR2 is SASEGT. This CDR3 region has 14 residues. The V segment lost 7 bases and the J segment 3 bases; nucleotides outside the gene matches: 7. The CDR3 sequence is CASKNRDRVYEQYF. The CDR3 region has the DNA TGTGCCAGCAAAAACCGGGACAGGGTCTACGAGCAGTACTTC.

This clonotype was observed at least ten times. CDR3 in amino acids: CASSLDPGLPQYF. In DNA form, the CDR3 reads TGTGCCAGCAGCTTAGATCCCGGACTTCCCCAGTACTTC. J is TRBJ2-5 and V is TRBV11-2, with D possibly matching TRBD2 (5 bases). The CDR3 is 13 residues long. Germline values: CDR1 SGHAT, CDR2 FQNNGV. V was trimmed by 0 bases and J by 9 bases, leaving 11 bases between them.

In its sample, this clonotype was seen many times. J is TRBJ2-2 and V is TRBV20-1; TRBD2 matches 10 bases. The CDR3 runs 14 residues. The V and J ends lost 6 bases and 1 base, in that order; junction bases with no gene match: 2. The V gene's germline CDR1 is DFQATT and CDR2 SNEGSKA (reference sequence). CDR3 DNA: TGCAGTGCCAGGACTAGCGGGAACACCGGGGAGCTGTTTTTT. It is translated as CSARTSGNTGELFF.

Regarding this clonotype: A much larger clone is a single base away; this may be a read error. The chain is built from TRBV7-9 and TRBJ1-4; D gene ambiguous. This CDR3 region has 14 residues. Germline V gene sequence: CDR1 SEHNR, CDR2 FQNEAQ (reference sequence). CDR3 region: CVSSLASSAEKLFF. CDR3 bases: TGTGTCAGCAGCTTAGCCAGCTCGGCTGAAAAACTGTTTTTT.

This clonotype was recorded at least ten times. The chain carries TRBV5-1 and TRBJ2-3, with D unclear. CDR1 and CDR2 from the germline V gene are SGHRS and YFSETQ. The CDR3 runs 16 residues. Trimming cost V 1 base and J 0 bases, with 12 bases left between them. DNA of the CDR3: TGCGCCAGCAGCTTGTGGGGATCGTCTAGCACAGATACGCAGTATTTT. The encoded protein is CASSLWGSSSTDTQYF.

This clonotype was counted many times. The V and J genes are TRBV11-2 and TRBJ2-3, with TRBD1 identical over 7 bases. CDR3 length equals 18 residues. CDR1 is SGHAT and CDR2 is FQNNGV in the germline V gene. J was trimmed by 0 bases and V by 5 bases; bases with no gene match: 14. CDR3 bases: TGTGCCAGCAGCATCCCAGACAGGGCCATAAAGAGCACAGATACGCAGTATTTT. Translation: CASSIPDRAIKSTDTQYF. Variable domain in full (rest from reference TRBV11-2 and TRBJ2-3): EAGVAQSPRYKIIEKRQSVAFWCNPISGHATLYWYQQILGQGPKLLIQFQNNGVVDDSQLPKDRFSAERLKGVDSTLKIQPAKLEDSAVYLCASSIPDRAIKSTDTQYFGPGTRLTVL.

In this sample, this clonotype turned up many times. CDR3 residues: CASSPRNRGETQYF. CDR3 bases: TGTGCCAGCAGCCCACGTAACCGAGGGGAGACCCAGTACTTC. The rearrangement links TRBV11-2 to TRBJ2-5; maybe TRBD2 (5 bases). The CDR3 totals 14 residues. V was shortened by 5 bases and J by 5 bases, with 15 bases between the two germline ends. Germline values: CDR1 SGHAT, CDR2 FQNNGV.

The V gene is TRBV3-1, the J gene TRBJ2-2; TRBD1 agrees at 7 bases. The ends lost 4 bases at V and 4 bases at J; junction bases unmatched: 9. CDR1 is LGHDT and CDR2 is YNNKEL in the germline V gene (reference sequence). This CDR3 contains 16 residues. DNA for the CDR3: TGTGCCAGCAGCCGGACTCCGGGACAGCGCACCGGGGAGCTGTTTTTT. Translating it yields CASSRTPGQRTGELFF.

This clonotype was picked up many times. This chain links TRBV5-6 with TRBJ1-1; D is unclear. The CDR3 sequence is 15 residues long. The germline V and J ends were trimmed by 6 bases and 1 base, with 16 bases remaining between them. Germline lookup yields CDR1 SGHDT and CDR2 YYEEEE. The CDR3 DNA reads as TGTGCCAGCACCCCTCTCCCCCAAGGGAACACTGAAGCTTTCTTT. Amino acids: CASTPLPQGNTEAFF.

The chain is built from TRBV5-5 and TRBJ1-1; D not resolved. V was shortened by 2 bases and J by 3 bases, with 11 bases between the two germline ends. The germline V gene has CDR1 SGHKS and CDR2 YYEKEE (reference sequence). The CDR3 totals 14 residues. The CDR3 sequence: CASSLGLLYTEAFF. DNA of the CDR3: TGTGCCAGCAGCTTAGGACTGTTATACACTGAAGCTTTCTTT.

This clonotype has at least ten counts. A junction boundary mismatches the germline segment, possibly from a read error. This chain links TRBV2 with TRBJ2-2, with 8 bases fitting TRBD1. Germline CDR1 is SNHLY and CDR2 is FYNNEI. The CDR3 runs 15 residues. The CDR3 DNA reads as TGTGCCAGCAGTAAACAGGGGGGAGAGACCGGGGAGCTGGTTTTT. The encoded protein is CASSKQGGETGELVF.

This clonotype is medium-sized within its sample. The chain is built from TRBV5-1 and TRBJ2-2; D unclear. Germline V gene sequence: CDR1 SGHRS, CDR2 YFSETQ. Trimming cost V 0 bases and J 1 base, with 7 bases left between them. CDR3 length equals 15 residues. CDR3 loop: CASSLGHQNTGELFF. The CDR3 nucleotides read TGCGCCAGCAGCTTGGGACACCAGAACACCGGGGAGCTGTTTTTT.

The table lists this clonotype with many counts. V is TRBV20-1 and J is TRBJ1-2, with D maybe TRBD1 (5 bases). V was pared by 6 bases and J by 6 bases, with 17 bases between. The germline CDR1 and CDR2 sequences are DFQATT and SNEGSKA (reference sequence). The CDR3 is made up of 13 amino acids. CDR3 sequence reads: CSAPLSGGDGYTF. In DNA, the CDR3 is TGCAGTGCCCCCCTCTCGGGGGGGGATGGCTACACCTTC.

This clonotype was detected only a few times. The V and J genes are TRBV20-1 and TRBJ1-3; weak D call: TRBD1 (5 bases). CDR3 size: 13 residues. Germline lookup yields CDR1 DFQATT and CDR2 SNEGSKA (reference sequence). V shed 4 bases and J shed 2 bases, with 9 bases lying between them. CDR3 nucleotide sequence: TGCAGTGCTATGCAGGGTACTGGAAACACCATATATTTT. This encodes CSAMQGTGNTIYF.

This chain connects TRBV12-3 or TRBV12-4 to TRBJ1-3; no reliable D call. CDR3 size: 13 residues. Between the trimmed V and J ends, which lost 2 bases and 8 bases, there was a span of 10 bases. CDR3: CASSLPGEDTIYF. Written as DNA, the CDR3 is TGTGCCAGCAGTTTACCTGGGGAAGACACCATATATTTT.

Turning to this clonotype: Given a much more abundant clone one base away, this may be a read error. V gene TRBV7-9 combines with J gene TRBJ1-5; D possibly corresponds to TRBD1 (5 bases). Trimming shortened V by 0 bases and J by 0 bases, and 9 bases separated the two germline ends. CDR3 length: 16 amino acids. CDR1 SEHNR and CDR2 FQNEAQ come from the germline V gene (reference sequence). The CDR3 protein is CASSLAGVGSNQPQHF. In DNA form, the CDR3 reads TGTGCCAGCAGCTTAGCAGGGGTTGGTAGCAATCAGCCCCAGCATTTT. Drawing the rest from reference TRBV7-9 and TRBJ1-5, the complete variable domain is DTGVSQNPRHKITKRGQNVTFRCDPISEHNRLYWYRQTLGQGPEFLTYFQNEAQLEKSRLLSDRFSAERPKGSFSTLEIQRTEQGDSAMYLCASSLAGVGSNQPQHFGDGTRLSIL.

There are many counts of this clonotype. The V and J genes are TRBV20-1 and TRBJ2-7; 8 bases are a match to TRBD2. The J segment lost 6 bases and the V segment lost 6 bases, leaving 16 bases of the junction unmatched. There are 15 residues in the CDR3. CDR1 is DFQATT and CDR2 is SNEGSKA in the germline V gene (reference sequence). The CDR3: CSAIISGTRGGEQYF. In DNA, the CDR3 is TGCAGTGCGATTATTAGCGGGACAAGAGGGGGCGAGCAGTACTTC.

This chain connects TRBV7-9 to TRBJ2-1; D call uncertain. Trimming cost V 3 bases and J 7 bases, with 7 bases left between them. The CDR3 covers 12 residues. Germline values: CDR1 SEHNR, CDR2 FQNEAQ (reference sequence). The CDR3 is CASSFAINEQFF. The CDR3, as DNA: TGTGCCAGCAGCTTTGCGATTAATGAGCAGTTCTTC.

This clonotype was counted at least ten times. The rearrangement joins TRBV28 to TRBJ1-3; D is undetermined. The V end was cut by 3 bases, the J end by 2 bases, with 8 bases between. Germline-derived CDR1 and CDR2 are MDHEN and SYDVKM. The CDR3 is made up of 14 amino acids. CDR3 residues: CASSLPSTGNTIYF. CDR3 DNA: TGTGCCAGCAGTTTGCCCAGCACTGGAAACACCATATATTTT. Supplemented by reference TRBV28 and TRBJ1-3, the full variable domain reads DVKVTQSSRYLVKRTGEKVFLECVQDMDHENMFWYRQDPGLGLRLIYFSYDVKMKEKGDIPEGYSVSREKKERFSLILESASTNQTSMYLCASSLPSTGNTIYFGEGSWLTVV.

This clonotype has ten or more counts. The chain recombines TRBV19 with TRBJ2-1, with no clear D. V lost 6 bases and J lost 0, with 9 bases in between. Germline V gene data show CDR1 as LNHDA and CDR2 as SQIVND (reference sequence). This CDR3 region has 14 residues. As DNA, the CDR3 is TGTGCCAGTAGCCACCAAAGCTCCTACAATGAGCAGTTCTTC. Its protein product is CASSHQSSYNEQFF.

This clonotype was detected a few times. V usage is TRBV28 and J usage is TRBJ2-7, with a possible D match to TRBD2 (5 bases). V lost 5 bases to trimming and J lost 4 bases, with 12 bases between them. The germline gives CDR1 MDHEN, CDR2 SYDVKM. This CDR3 spans 13 amino acids. The CDR3 reads CASSIGPGYEQYF. The CDR3 DNA reads TGTGCCAGCAGTATAGGACCGGGGTACGAGCAGTACTTC.